This note documents a single TCR beta chain sequence. As yet, its antigen is unknown. This record comes from a study of cytomegalovirus exposure and HLA in healthy donors. The study, taken as a whole, reports: In a later analysis, HLA-C alleles had the fewest associated TCRs, DRB1 alleles the most.

The PCR ran on 60 Vbeta and 13 Jbeta primers. Profiling relied on immunoSEQ multiplex PCR, and the TCRdb table lists in-frame clones only, not all of them. The sample includes some 130,000 clones, approximately 62% seen only once; the top ten take 1.5% to 2%. V lost 4 bases, J lost 4 bases, and 15 bases stayed unmatched. Germline lookup yields CDR1 SGDLS and CDR2 YYNGEE. The CDR3 extends over 17 amino acids. This TCR came from a human donor in good health. The sequencing input was PBMCs. The chain recombines TRBV9 with TRBJ2-3; TRBD1 aligns across 7 bases. CDR3 sequence reads: CASSIRSGQKASDTQYF. DNA of the CDR3: TGTGCCAGCAGCATCCGGTCGGGACAGAAGGCTTCAGATACGCAGTATTTT. The complete variable domain, with remaining parts taken from reference TRBV9 and TRBJ2-3, reads DSGVTQTPKHLITATGQRVTLRCSPRSGDLSVYWYQQSLDQGLQFLIQYYNGEERAKGNILERFSAQQFPDLHSELNLSSLELGDSALYFCASSIRSGQKASDTQYFGPGTRLTVL.